The rows below give T cell receptor beta chains drawn from one sample of a study of metastatic and nonmetastatic thyroid tumors. Using MiXCR, TCRdb reanalyzed the PCR reads. The sample consists of 20,000 to 25,000 clones, 20% to 25% of them appearing once. Sequencing input: adjacent normal tissue. The receptors shown here come from a female donor with papillary thyroid cancer or a benign thyroid nodule (not recorded which). Some clones in this sample may be carry-over from other donors' samples. Both conserved end residues are part of each CDR3. D genes are given only for firm matches. Expanded clones are given a class, and other clones once, few, many or no size at all.

d_gene: TRBD2; j_gene: TRBJ2-1; v_gene: TRBV7-3; abundance: many; CDR3nt: TGTGCCAGCAGCTTTAGCGGGAGGGACAATGAGCAGTTCTTC; CDR3aa: CASSFSGRDNEQFF
d_gene: TRBD1; j_gene: TRBJ2-7; v_gene: TRBV7-9; abundance: many; CDR3nt: TGTGCCAGCAGCTTCAGGGGGCGAACGGTCGACGAGCAGTACTTC; CDR3aa: CASSFRGRTVDEQYF
d_gene: TRBD1; j_gene: TRBJ2-7; v_gene: TRBV20-1; abundance: many; CDR3nt: TGCAGTGCTAGTGGGAGTGTGGGACAGGGGACCTACGAGCAGTACTTC; CDR3aa: CSASGSVGQGTYEQYF
d_gene: -; j_gene: TRBJ2-2; v_gene: TRBV7-6; abundance: many; CDR3nt: TGTGCCAGCAGCTTATCACTAAGGGGGACCGGGGAGCTGTTTTTT; CDR3aa: CASSLSLRGTGELFF
d_gene: -; j_gene: TRBJ2-1; v_gene: TRBV7-2; abundance: -; CDR3nt: TGTGGCAGCAGCTTAGCCCCGGCCAAGTCCAATGAGCAGTTCTTC; CDR3aa: CGSSLAPAKSNEQFF
d_gene: -; j_gene: TRBJ1-5; v_gene: TRBV11-2; abundance: many; CDR3nt: TGTGCCAGCAGCTTAATAGACCCGACAGGCCAGCCCCAGCATTTT; CDR3aa: CASSLIDPTGQPQHF
d_gene: TRBD1; j_gene: TRBJ1-5; v_gene: TRBV20-1; abundance: many; CDR3nt: TGCAGTGCTTCAGGGGGAAATCAGCCCCAGCATTTT; CDR3aa: CSASGGNQPQHF
d_gene: -; j_gene: TRBJ1-4; v_gene: TRBV28; abundance: -; CDR3nt: TGTGCCAGCAGTTTTGGGGGGTCCGGGGGGAAGGAAAAACTGTTTTTT; CDR3aa: CASSFGGSGGKEKLFF
d_gene: TRBD1; j_gene: TRBJ2-7; v_gene: TRBV6-2/TRBV6-3; abundance: -; CDR3nt: TGTGCCAGCAGTTACTCACGGACAGGGGGCAACGAGCAGTACTTC; CDR3aa: CASSYSRTGGNEQYF
d_gene: TRBD1; j_gene: TRBJ2-4; v_gene: TRBV6-1; abundance: few; CDR3nt: TGTGCCAGCAGTGAATACTTCAGGGGGCAGGACATTCAGTACTTC; CDR3aa: CASSEYFRGQDIQYF
d_gene: TRBD2; j_gene: TRBJ2-1; v_gene: TRBV11-3; abundance: many; CDR3nt: TGTGCCAGCAGCCTCGGGAGGGCCGCAGGTGAGCAGTTCTTC; CDR3aa: CASSLGRAAGEQFF
d_gene: TRBD1; j_gene: TRBJ1-1; v_gene: TRBV7-9; abundance: few; CDR3nt: TGTGCCAGCACCCTCCGGGACAGCGATACTGAAGCTTTCTTT; CDR3aa: CASTLRDSDTEAFF
d_gene: -; j_gene: TRBJ1-2; v_gene: TRBV29-1; abundance: many; CDR3nt: TGCAGCGTTGAAATCCACACAGAACACTATGGCTACACCTTC; CDR3aa: CSVEIHTEHYGYTF
d_gene: -; j_gene: TRBJ2-3; v_gene: TRBV7-8; abundance: many; CDR3nt: TGTGCCAGCAGTCCCGGGCGGGGCAGGGGCCGAACGCAGTATTTT; CDR3aa: CASSPGRGRGRTQYF
d_gene: TRBD2; j_gene: TRBJ2-1; v_gene: TRBV30; abundance: -; CDR3nt: TGTGCCTGGACGCAAGGTAGCGGGAGGGCCTATGAGCAGTTCTTC; CDR3aa: CAWTQGSGRAYEQFF